These 12 T cell receptor beta chains were sequenced from one sample in a study of tissue T cells after allogeneic stem cell transplantation. Profiling relied on immunoSEQ multiplex PCR, and the TCRdb table lists in-frame clones only, not all of them. This table has around 50,000 clones, about 73% appearing once. The sample comprised sorted cells pooled from one or two spleens. The receptors derive from a pool of C57BL/6 mice in good health.

As to this clone: Germline and genes: mouse. The CDR3 is cut off 1 residue early in the read; its end comes from the germline J gene. The rearrangement links TRBV14 to TRBJ2-4; D ambiguous. V gave up 4 bases and J gave up 4 bases, with 10 bases separating them. Germline assignment: CDR1 SGHDT and CDR2 FRDEAV. The CDR3 runs 13 residues. This CDR3 is CASSPALENTLYF. CDR3 DNA (partial): TGTGCCAGCAGTCCTGCGCTAGAAAACACCTTGTAC.

A word on this clone: Genes and germline come from the mouse. The read is 1 residue too short to cover the CDR3 end, so that end is filled in from the germline J gene. V is TRBV12-2 and J is TRBJ1-1; TRBD1 aligns across 9 bases. With 0 bases clipped from V and 5 bases from J, the junction kept 0 bases outside the gene matches. The CDR3 spans 13 residues. From germline, CDR1 is SGHLS and CDR2 HYDKME. The CDR3 DNA, read in part, is TGTGCCAGCTCTCTCGGGACAGGGACAGAAGTCTTC. Translation gives CASSLGTGTEVF. The complete CDR3 sequence is CASSLGTGTEVFF.

Turning to this clone: Gene labels here are mouse ones. The read comes to an end 1 residue before the CDR3 does, leaving the germline J gene to fill in the end. The identical CDR3 is also encoded by other nucleotide sequences in the sample. The chain combines TRBV13-2 with TRBJ1-1; 7 nucleotides line up with TRBD1. The length of the CDR3 is 11 residues. V lost 5 bases to trimming and J lost 5 bases; unmatched junction nucleotides: 0. CDR1 is NNHNN and CDR2 is SYGAGS in the germline V gene (reference sequence). This CDR3 is CASGQGTEVFF. The CDR3 DNA, read in part, is TGTGCCAGCGGACAGGGGACAGAAGTCTTC.

To note about this clone: Gene names and germline refer to mouse. The CDR3 goes on 1 residue after the read ends, and that part is filled in from the germline J gene. This chain links TRBV5 with TRBJ2-1; 7 nucleotides match TRBD1. V lost 6 bases to trimming and J lost 3 bases; unmatched junction nucleotides: 2. This CDR3 region has 13 residues. The germline gives CDR1 LGHNA, CDR2 YNLKQL (reference sequence). The CDR3 bases that were read are TGTGCCAGCAGGGACAGGAGCTATGCTGAGCAGTTC. It is translated as CASRDRSYAEQF. The full-length CDR3 reads as CASRDRSYAEQFF.

In regard to this clone: Gene names are mouse gene names. Read data end 1 residue before the CDR3 end; the end is taken from the germline J gene. The chain recombines TRBV5 with TRBJ1-4; no firm D call. Germline CDR1 LGHNA, CDR2 YNLKQL (reference sequence). The CDR3 loop spans 15 amino acids. V shed 4 bases and J shed 1 base, with 10 bases lying between them. The CDR3 sequence is CASSLRQSSNERLFF. The sequenced part of the CDR3 DNA is TGTGCCAGCAGCCTAAGACAATCTTCCAACGAAAGATTATTT.

Comment on this clone: Mouse names are used for the genes. The read stops 1 residue short of the end of the CDR3; the missing end is completed from the germline J gene. The chain employs TRBV12-2 and TRBJ2-7; TRBD2 aligns across 8 bases. CDR1 SGHLS and CDR2 HYDKME come from the germline V gene. This CDR3 contains 14 residues. Unmatched junction bases numbered 4, after V lost 0 bases and J lost 4 bases. CDR3 DNA, as far as it was read: TGTGCCAGCTCTCTCATGGACTGGGCGTATGAACAGTAC. Its protein is CASSLMDWAYEQY. The complete CDR3 protein is CASSLMDWAYEQYF.

About this clone itself: All gene names here are mouse names. The CDR3 end falls 1 residue outside the read, so it is completed with the germline J gene. Other nucleotide sequences in the sample specify the same CDR3. The V call is TRBV1, the J call TRBJ2-5; 12 bases match TRBD2. J was trimmed by 6 bases and V by 3 bases; bases with no gene match: 4. Germline CDR1 reads NSQYPW; CDR2 reads LRSPGD (reference sequence). The CDR3 spans 15 residues. This CDR3 is CTCSAGTGGWDTQYF. The sequenced CDR3 bases are TGCACCTGCAGTGCCGGGACTGGGGGGTGGGACACCCAGTAC. Full variable domain (rest looked up from reference TRBV1 and TRBJ2-5): VTLLEQNPRWRLVPRGQAVNLRCILKNSQYPWMSWYQQDLQKQLQWLFTLRSPGDKEVKSLPGADYLATRVTDTELRLQVANMSQGRTLYCTCSAGTGGWDTQYFGPGTRLLVL.

With respect to this clone: The gene names given are mouse names. The read ends 1 residue shy of where the CDR3 ends; the end is completed using the germline J gene. This sequence joins TRBV31 and TRBJ2-7, with D unclear. The CDR3 runs to 13 residues. CDR1 and CDR2 (germline): GKSSPN, SITVG. The V end was cut by 3 bases, the J end by 0 bases, with 9 bases between. CDR3 DNA (partial): TGTGCCTGGAGGGTACATAGCTCCTATGAACAGTAC. Its translation: CAWRVHSSYEQY. The CDR3 reads in full as CAWRVHSSYEQYF.

In the case of this clone: Gene names are the mouse ones. From the germline J gene comes the end of the CDR3, since the read stops 1 residue before it. The chain couples TRBV20 to TRBJ1-4, with 11 bases identical to TRBD1. J lost 4 bases, V lost 5 bases, and 0 bases had no gene match. Germline CDR1 is GFQATS and CDR2 is STVNSAI. The CDR3 loop spans 13 amino acids. CDR3 loop: CGAGTGGNERLFF. The DNA read from the CDR3 is TGTGGTGCTGGGACAGGGGGCAACGAAAGATTATTT.

On this clone: Germline and genes: mouse. The read ends 1 residue shy of where the CDR3 ends; the end is completed using the germline J gene. This sequence joins TRBV3 and TRBJ2-1; D perhaps matches TRBD1 (5 bases). Germline CDR1 and CDR2: SNHLY and FYNGKV (reference sequence). V dropped 2 bases and J dropped 4 bases, with 6 bases sitting between them. This CDR3 contains 13 residues. The CDR3 here is CASSLQGYAEQFF. CDR3 DNA (partial): TGTGCCAGCAGCTTACAGGGTTATGCTGAGCAGTTC.

For this clone: Any gene name here is a mouse gene name. The read is 1 residue too short to cover the CDR3 end, so that end is filled in from the germline J gene. V is TRBV3 and J is TRBJ2-1; 7 nucleotides line up with TRBD2. V lost 3 bases to trimming and J lost 6 bases; unmatched junction nucleotides: 8. CDR1 SNHLY and CDR2 FYNGKV come from the germline V gene (reference sequence). The length of the CDR3 is 15 residues. The CDR3: CASSLTGTVGAEQFF. The sequenced CDR3 bases are TGTGCCAGCAGCTTGACTGGGACGGTTGGTGCTGAGCAGTTC.

Concerning this clone itself: Mouse gene names apply. The missing CDR3 end, 1 residue past where the read stops, is filled in from the germline J gene. This same CDR3 is encoded by further DNA sequences in the sample. This rearrangement joins TRBV1 to TRBJ1-6, with 9 positions matching TRBD1. TRBJ1-6 is marked as an open reading frame, function uncertain. In germline, CDR1 is NSQYPW, CDR2 LRSPGD (reference sequence). CDR3 size: 15 residues. With V trimmed by 3 bases and J by 4 bases, 1 base remained unmatched. The sequenced part of the CDR3 DNA is TGCACCTGCAGTGCCGACAGGGGGTATAATTCGCCCCTCTAC. This encodes CTCSADRGYNSPLY. The entire CDR3 reads CTCSADRGYNSPLYF.